This T cell receptor beta chain was sequenced during a study of radiotherapy plus CTLA-4 blockade in lung cancer. With ipilimumab providing CTLA-4 blockade, focal radiation was administered to patients who had chemo-refractory metastatic non-small-cell lung cancer. Method: immunoSEQ multiplex PCR; TCRdb's copy keeps in-frame clones and lacks some. The sample lists 35,000 to 45,000 clones, approximately 72% occurring once. On this clone itself: The antigen is unknown.

Whole-study results and caveats: Among blood TCR repertoires after radiotherapy plus ipilimumab, tumor-derived clones expanded.

CDR1 is SEHNR, CDR2 FQNEAQ, per germline (reference sequence). Trimming cost V 1 base and J 8 bases, with 9 bases left between them. The CDR3 contains 13 residues. This sequence originates from a human donor with non-small cell lung cancer who had stable disease on radiotherapy plus ipilimumab. The rearrangement uses TRBV7-9 and TRBJ2-1; maybe TRBD2 (6 bases). This sample comprised peripheral blood, obtained from a patient treated with radiotherapy plus ipilimumab. The CDR3 spells CASSLDGGDEQFF. CDR3 bases: TGTGCCAGCAGCTTAGACGGGGGAGATGAGCAGTTCTTC. Filled out from reference TRBV7-9 and TRBJ2-1, the complete variable domain reads DTGVSQNPRHKITKRGQNVTFRCDPISEHNRLYWYRQTLGQGPEFLTYFQNEAQLEKSRLLSDRFSAERPKGSFSTLEIQRTEQGDSAMYLCASSLDGGDEQFFGPGTRLTVL.